Listed below are T cell receptor beta chains from one sample, sequenced in a study of blood T cell repertoires in COVID-19. The table came from immunoSEQ multiplex PCR; TCRdb's copy has only in-frame clones and leaves some out. This sample has approximately 270,000 clones, with 80% to 85% found just once. Material: peripheral blood. These receptors came from a person aged 70 to 85 with COVID-19, enrolled during active disease. Both conserved end residues are part of each CDR3. A D gene is named only where the DNA matches it firmly. The size of a clone is reported for some rows only, either as once, few or many, or as a class for expanded clones.

TRBV7-9	NA	TRBJ2-7	TRBD1	TGTGCCAGCAGCGCCCCCCCACAGGGGACCTACGAGCAGTACTTC	CASSAPPQGTYEQYF
TRBV7-2	NA	TRBJ1-2	NA	TGTGCCAGCAGCTTAGTTTCCTCGGGGATTGGCTACACCTTC	CASSLVSSGIGYTF
TRBV28	NA	TRBJ1-1	NA	TGTGCCAGCAATACACACGGGGGGCTGAACACTGAAGCTTTCTTT	CASNTHGGLNTEAFF
TRBV2	NA	TRBJ2-7	TRBD1	TGTGCCAGCACCCCCCGGGACAGGGCCTACGAGCAGTACTTC	CASTPRDRAYEQYF
TRBV6-1	NA	TRBJ2-7	NA	TGTGCCAGCAGTGAAGACCGACTGTCCTCCTACGAGCAGTACTTC	CASSEDRLSSYEQYF
TRBV9	NA	TRBJ2-1	NA	TGTGCCAGCAGCGTATTGGAGGGCCTTAGACTCGATGAGCAGTTCTTC	CASSVLEGLRLDEQFF
TRBV12-3/TRBV12-4	NA	TRBJ1-1	NA	TGTGCCAGCAGTTTGGTGGCGGTTGAAGCTTTCTTT	CASSLVAVEAFF
TRBV19	NA	TRBJ2-4	NA	TGTGCCAGTGGAGTACAAGGACTAGCCAAAAACATTCAGTACTTC	CASGVQGLAKNIQYF
TRBV7-9	NA	TRBJ1-5	TRBD1	TGTGCCAGCAGCTCCAACCTCCGGACAGGAACAAATCAGCCCCAGCATTTT	CASSSNLRTGTNQPQHF
TRBV19	NA	TRBJ2-3	NA	TGTGCCAGTAGTATCAGGGCGGATACGCAGTATTTT	CASSIRADTQYF
TRBV5-1	NA	TRBJ1-1	NA	TGCGCCAGCAGCTTTGACAGTAGTTTGGCTGAAGCTTTCTTT	CASSFDSSLAEAFF
TRBV15	NA	TRBJ1-2	NA	TGTGCCACCAGCAGAGATAGGGGAGCCCCAGGGAGGGACTATGGCTACACCTTC	CATSRDRGAPGRDYGYTF
TRBV3-1/TRBV3-2	NA	TRBJ2-5	TRBD2	TGTGCCAGCAGCCCGTTAGCGGGAGGCACAGAGACCCAGTACTTC	CASSPLAGGTETQYF
TRBV2	few	TRBJ1-6	TRBD1	TGTGCCAGCAAGGGGGGGACAGGGACTTCACCCCTCCACTTT	CASKGGTGTSPLHF
TRBV11-2	NA	TRBJ2-7	TRBD1	TGTGCCAGCAGCTTGACAGGGGGCTACGAGCAGTACTTC	CASSLTGGYEQYF
TRBV11-2	NA	TRBJ2-5	TRBD1	TGTGCCAGCAGCTTAAACGGACAGGGAGTCTTTTTGGAGACCCAGTACTTC	CASSLNGQGVFLETQYF
TRBV28	NA	TRBJ2-2	TRBD2	TGTGCCAGCAGCGGACTAGCGGGAGAACGTTCCGGGGAGCTGTTTTTT	CASSGLAGERSGELFF
TRBV6-5	few	TRBJ1-6	TRBD1	TGTGCCAGCAGGAGGACAGGGCTTAATTCACCCCTCCACTTT	CASRRTGLNSPLHF
TRBV12-3/TRBV12-4	NA	TRBJ2-5	NA	TGTGCCAGCAGTTTTTTGAGGGAGACCCAGTACTTC	CASSFLRETQYF
TRBV19	NA	TRBJ2-7	NA	TGTGCCAGTAGTATAAAGTTGCAGGGTCTGTACGAGCAGTACTTC	CASSIKLQGLYEQYF
TRBV5-1	NA	TRBJ2-7	NA	TGCGCCAGCAGCTTGGCTCCCTACGAGCAGTACTTC	CASSLAPYEQYF
TRBV5-4	NA	TRBJ1-1	NA	TGTGCCAGCAGCTTTTTCAGGGGCAATCTCTTGAACACTGAAGCTTTCTTT	CASSFFRGNLLNTEAFF
TRBV11-2	NA	TRBJ2-2	TRBD2	TGTGCCAGCAGCGCACTAGCGGGACAAACGAACACCGGGGAGCTGTTTTTT	CASSALAGQTNTGELFF
TRBV14	NA	TRBJ2-1	NA	TGTGCCAGCAGCCCCAGGTGGATAAGCGGGAATGAGCAGTTCTTC	CASSPRWISGNEQFF
TRBV19	NA	TRBJ1-2	NA	TGTGCCAGTACCAGGGAACAGAACTATGGCTACACCTTC	CASTREQNYGYTF
TRBV3-1/TRBV3-2	NA	TRBJ2-2	NA	TGTGCCAGCAGCCAAGGCGGACACGGGGAGCTGTTTTTT	CASSQGGHGELFF
TRBV9	NA	TRBJ1-1	TRBD1	TGTGCCAGCAGCGCAATCACAGGGGGCACTGAAGCTTTCTTT	CASSAITGGTEAFF
TRBV7-2	NA	TRBJ2-2	TRBD2	TGTGCCAGCAGCTTGGGGACTAGCGGGGCGGGCGGGGAGCTGTTTTTT	CASSLGTSGAGGELFF
TRBV28	NA	TRBJ1-4	TRBD1	TGTGCCAGCGGGCCTTTTAGGGACAGGGGTGCAACTAATGAAAAACTGTTTTTT	CASGPFRDRGATNEKLFF
TRBV5-4	NA	TRBJ1-3	NA	TGTGCCAGCAGCCCTTTTTCCGGAAACACCATATATTTT	CASSPFSGNTIYF
TRBV12-3/TRBV12-4	NA	TRBJ2-1	NA	TGTGCCAGCAGGTTCACAGGGAACGAGCAGTTCTTC	CASRFTGNEQFF
TRBV7-2	NA	TRBJ2-3	TRBD1	TGTGCCAGCAGAGGGGGCGGCACAGATACGCAGTATTTT	CASRGGGTDTQYF
TRBV10-3	once	TRBJ2-2	TRBD2	TGTGCCATCAGTGAAACCGGGACAGGGACTAGCGGGAGTAGGCCCGGGGAGCTGTTTTTT	CAISETGTGTSGSRPGELFF
TRBV7-4	NA	TRBJ1-2	NA	TGTGCCAGCAGCTTTAGAAGCTACACCTTC	CASSFRSYTF
TRBV29-1	NA	TRBJ1-2	NA	TGCAGCGTTGATACCCCTCGGGACTCCCAATCCAGTGGCTACACCTTC	CSVDTPRDSQSSGYTF
TRBV27	NA	TRBJ2-7	NA	TGTGCCAGCACCGCGACCGGGACAAAGACCTACGAGCAGTACTTC	CASTATGTKTYEQYF
TRBV6-4	NA	TRBJ2-7	TRBD2	TGTGCCAGCAGTGCCTTCTCCGCGGGAGTGAGCGAGCAGTACTTC	CASSAFSAGVSEQYF
TRBV1	few	TRBJ1-1	NA	TGCACCAGCAGCCAAGAGTTCACACGATACAGAACGTGGTGTGAAGCTTTCTTT	CTSSQEFTRYRTWCEAFF
TRBV7-9	NA	TRBJ2-3	NA	TGTGCCAGCAGCGTACGGGGGAGGACAGATACGCAGTATTTT	CASSVRGRTDTQYF
TRBV28	NA	TRBJ2-1	TRBD2	TGTGCCAGCAGTATAGCGGGGGCCCGCAATGAGCAGTTCTTC	CASSIAGARNEQFF
TRBV5-8	NA	TRBJ2-1	TRBD2	TGTGCCAGCAGCCCGTGGGGGCGGGGGGGGAATTTGGAGCAGTTCTTC	CASSPWGRGGNLEQFF
TRBV7-9	NA	TRBJ2-1	TRBD1	TGTGCCAGCAGCTTAGGCTGGACAGGGGACCCGGGGCAGCAGTTCTTC	CASSLGWTGDPGQQFF
TRBV4-1	few	TRBJ1-4	TRBD1	TGCGCCAGCAGCCAGGACGGACAGGGGGCCGGACGTGAAAAACTGTTTTTT	CASSQDGQGAGREKLFF
TRBV4-1	few	TRBJ2-7	NA	TGCGCCAGCAGCCAAGATGGAGCAGGGGTGTATGGCTACGAGCAGTACTTC	CASSQDGAGVYGYEQYF
TRBV7-9	NA	TRBJ2-5	TRBD1	TGTGCCAGCAGCCAGAGACAGGGTCCGGCGGAAGAGACCCAGTACTTC	CASSQRQGPAEETQYF
TRBV7-8	NA	TRBJ1-6	NA	TGTGCCAGCAGCTTAAGGACAGTGGTTGTTAATTCACCCCTCCACTTT	CASSLRTVVVNSPLHF
TRBV5-6	NA	TRBJ1-2	TRBD1	TGTGCCAGCAGCTTGAGGCCCACAGGGGGAGGCTATGGCTACACCTTC	CASSLRPTGGGYGYTF
TRBV3-1/TRBV3-2	NA	TRBJ2-3	TRBD2	TGTGCCAGCAGCATAACTAGCGGGAGTACAGATACGCAGTATTTT	CASSITSGSTDTQYF
TRBV19	NA	TRBJ1-3	TRBD1	TGTGCCAGTAAAAATTTGGGGGACAGGGTAAATGGAAACACCATATATTTT	CASKNLGDRVNGNTIYF
TRBV6-4	once	TRBJ2-2	NA	TGTGCCAGCAGTCCGCAAAACAGCCCCGGGGAGCTGTTTTTT	CASSPQNSPGELFF
TRBV28	NA	TRBJ1-2	NA	TGTGCCAGCAGTTTAGTGGGCTCTTGGGGCTACACCTTC	CASSLVGSWGYTF
TRBV9	NA	TRBJ2-3	TRBD2	TGTGCCAGCAGCGTAGGGACTAGCCAAAAGTCCACAGATACGCAGTATTTT	CASSVGTSQKSTDTQYF
TRBV2	NA	TRBJ2-5	TRBD1	TGTGCCAGCAGTGGGGACAGGGGCAGGGAGACCCAGTACTTC	CASSGDRGRETQYF
TRBV19	NA	TRBJ1-1	TRBD1	TGTGCCAGTACTACCGGGACAGCGAACACTGAAGCTTTCTTT	CASTTGTANTEAFF
TRBV27	NA	TRBJ2-3	NA	TGTGCCAGCAGTTTTTGGGGAGAAGATACGCAGTATTTT	CASSFWGEDTQYF
TRBV27	few	TRBJ2-7	NA	TGTGCCAGCAGTCTTCGGCGGGGTTTAAGCTCCTACGAGCAGTACTTC	CASSLRRGLSSYEQYF
TRBV5-4	many	TRBJ2-7	TRBD2	TGTGCCAGCAGTTCCGGACTAGCGGGGACCTACGAGCAGTACTTC	CASSSGLAGTYEQYF
TRBV2	NA	TRBJ2-3	TRBD2	TGTGCCAGCAACCCACCCGGACTAGCGGGGGTTGGTACGCAGTATTTT	CASNPPGLAGVGTQYF
TRBV5-1	NA	TRBJ2-5	NA	TGCGCCAGCAGTTTTCAACAAGAGACCCAGTACTTC	CASSFQQETQYF
TRBV6-2/TRBV6-3	NA	TRBJ1-1	NA	TGTGCCAGCAGTGTTCCAGGACAGATTCACACTGAAGCTTTCTTT	CASSVPGQIHTEAFF